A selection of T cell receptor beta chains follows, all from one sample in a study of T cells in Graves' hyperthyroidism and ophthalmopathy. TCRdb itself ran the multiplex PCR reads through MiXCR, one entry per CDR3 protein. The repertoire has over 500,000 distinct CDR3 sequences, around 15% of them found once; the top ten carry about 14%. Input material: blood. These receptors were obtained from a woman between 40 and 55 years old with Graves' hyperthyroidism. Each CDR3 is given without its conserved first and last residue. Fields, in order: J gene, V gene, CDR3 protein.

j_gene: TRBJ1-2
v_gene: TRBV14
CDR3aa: ASSQDTYYGYT

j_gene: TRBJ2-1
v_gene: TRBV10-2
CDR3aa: ASSGSPSGGEQF

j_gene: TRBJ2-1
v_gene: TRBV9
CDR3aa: ASSVHVGNEQF

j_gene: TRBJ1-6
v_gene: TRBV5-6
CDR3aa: ASSLRAHNSPLH

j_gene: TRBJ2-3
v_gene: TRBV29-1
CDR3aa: SVEDAVNTQY

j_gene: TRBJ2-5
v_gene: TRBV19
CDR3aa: ASSMRGETQY

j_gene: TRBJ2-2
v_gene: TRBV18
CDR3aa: ASSLRLARNTGELF

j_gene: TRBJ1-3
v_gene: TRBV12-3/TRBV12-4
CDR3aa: ASSKGDGGNTIY

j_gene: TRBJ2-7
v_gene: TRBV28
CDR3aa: ASSSGTGVRGEQY

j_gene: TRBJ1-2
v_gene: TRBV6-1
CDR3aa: ASSEVGGRLPLGYGYT

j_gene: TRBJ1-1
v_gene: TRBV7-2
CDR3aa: ASRTPGRGTEAF

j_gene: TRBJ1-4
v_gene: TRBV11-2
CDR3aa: ASSQGQPNEKLF

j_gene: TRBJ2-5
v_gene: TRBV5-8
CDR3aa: ASSLGLAGQRFQETQY

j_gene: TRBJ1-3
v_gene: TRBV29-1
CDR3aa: SARGPLSGNTIY

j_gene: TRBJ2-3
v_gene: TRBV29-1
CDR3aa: SVEGLSDTQY

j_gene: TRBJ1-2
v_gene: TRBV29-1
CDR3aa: SVGDSVAYGYT

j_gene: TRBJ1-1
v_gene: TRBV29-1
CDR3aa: SVVGTGWTEAF

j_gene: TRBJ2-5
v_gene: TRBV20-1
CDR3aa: SAEGGASGSRETQY

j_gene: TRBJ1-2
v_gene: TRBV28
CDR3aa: ASINLAGQGATGHGYT

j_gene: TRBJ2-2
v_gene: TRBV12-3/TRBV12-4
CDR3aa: ASSPVSGELF

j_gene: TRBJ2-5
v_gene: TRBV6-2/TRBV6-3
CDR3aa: ASTKGRTSGGETQY

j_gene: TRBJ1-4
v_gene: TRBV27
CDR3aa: ASRDREWNEKLF

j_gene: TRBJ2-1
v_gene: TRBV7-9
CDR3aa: ASSPRGDLF

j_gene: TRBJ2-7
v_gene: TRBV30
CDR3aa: AWSPGTSGYYEQY

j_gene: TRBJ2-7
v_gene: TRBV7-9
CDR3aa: ASSLAPAREQY

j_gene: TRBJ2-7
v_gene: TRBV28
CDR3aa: ASSAQGGGDEQY

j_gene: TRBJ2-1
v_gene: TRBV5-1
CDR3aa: ASSLDQGTYNEQF

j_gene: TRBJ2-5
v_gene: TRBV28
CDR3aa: ASSSPAGTQY

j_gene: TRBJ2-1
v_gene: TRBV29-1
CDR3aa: SAGQGTNEQF

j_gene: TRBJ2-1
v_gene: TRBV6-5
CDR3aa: ASSYGEGIGNEQF

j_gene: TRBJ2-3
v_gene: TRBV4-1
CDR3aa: ASSQARGLAGRTDTQY

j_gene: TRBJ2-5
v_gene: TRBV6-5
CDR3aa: ASSYSTSGSEWGGTQY

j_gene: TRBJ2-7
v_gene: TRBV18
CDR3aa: ANSPPGQVFEQY

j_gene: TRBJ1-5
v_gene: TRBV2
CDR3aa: ASSETGGGQPQH

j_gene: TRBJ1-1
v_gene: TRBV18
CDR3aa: ASSPSQGWVNTEAF

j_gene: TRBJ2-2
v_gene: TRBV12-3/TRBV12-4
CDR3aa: ASSPGREVF

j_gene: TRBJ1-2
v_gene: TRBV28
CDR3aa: ASSQGQWGYT

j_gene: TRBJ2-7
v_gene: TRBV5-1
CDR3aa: ASSFDSNGPYEQY

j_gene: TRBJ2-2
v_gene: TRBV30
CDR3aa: AWNSGGLNTGELF

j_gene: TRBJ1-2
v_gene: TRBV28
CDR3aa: ASSPGQRYYGYT

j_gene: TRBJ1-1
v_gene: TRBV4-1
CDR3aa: ASSQYINTEAF